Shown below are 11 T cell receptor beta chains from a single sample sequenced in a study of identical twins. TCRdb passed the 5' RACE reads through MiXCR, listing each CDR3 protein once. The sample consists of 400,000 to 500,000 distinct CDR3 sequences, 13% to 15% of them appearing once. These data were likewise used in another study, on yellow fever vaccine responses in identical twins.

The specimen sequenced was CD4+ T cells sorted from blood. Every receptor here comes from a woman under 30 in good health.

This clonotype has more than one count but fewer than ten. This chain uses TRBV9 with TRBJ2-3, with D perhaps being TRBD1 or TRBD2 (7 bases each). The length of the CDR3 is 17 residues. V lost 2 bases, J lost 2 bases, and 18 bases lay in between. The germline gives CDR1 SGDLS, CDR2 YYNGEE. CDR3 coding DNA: TGTGCCAGCAGCGTCCCCCAGGGGGGGGGCTTCACAGATACGCAGTATTTT. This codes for CASSVPQGGGFTDTQYF.

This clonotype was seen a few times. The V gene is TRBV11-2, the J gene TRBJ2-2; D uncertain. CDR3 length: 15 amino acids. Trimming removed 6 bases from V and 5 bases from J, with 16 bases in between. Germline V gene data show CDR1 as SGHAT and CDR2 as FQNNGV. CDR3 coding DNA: TGTGCCAGCAGGCCCCGGTCAGGTGAAACCGGGGAGCTGTTTTTT. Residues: CASRPRSGETGELFF. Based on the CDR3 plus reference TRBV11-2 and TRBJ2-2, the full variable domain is EAGVAQSPRYKIIEKRQSVAFWCNPISGHATLYWYQQILGQGPKLLIQFQNNGVVDDSQLPKDRFSAERLKGVDSTLKIQPAKLEDSAVYLCASRPRSGETGELFFGEGSRLTVL.

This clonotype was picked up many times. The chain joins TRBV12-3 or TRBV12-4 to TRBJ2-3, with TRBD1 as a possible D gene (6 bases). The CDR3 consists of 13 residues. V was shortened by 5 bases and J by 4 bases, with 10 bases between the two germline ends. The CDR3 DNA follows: TGTGCCAGCAGTCCGACAGGATCAGATACGCAGTATTTT. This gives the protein CASSPTGSDTQYF.

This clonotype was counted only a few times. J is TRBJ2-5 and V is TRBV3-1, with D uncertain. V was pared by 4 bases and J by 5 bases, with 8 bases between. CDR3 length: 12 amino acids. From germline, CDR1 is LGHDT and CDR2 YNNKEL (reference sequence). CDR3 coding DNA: TGTGCCAGCAGCCCCCGGACGGAGACCCAGTACTTC. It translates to CASSPRTETQYF.

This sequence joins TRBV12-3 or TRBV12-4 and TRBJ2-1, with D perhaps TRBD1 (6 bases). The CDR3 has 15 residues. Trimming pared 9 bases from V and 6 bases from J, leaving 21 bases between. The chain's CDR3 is CASYWGQGFFNEQFF. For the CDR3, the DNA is TGTGCCAGTTACTGGGGGCAGGGTTTTTTCAATGAGCAGTTCTTC.

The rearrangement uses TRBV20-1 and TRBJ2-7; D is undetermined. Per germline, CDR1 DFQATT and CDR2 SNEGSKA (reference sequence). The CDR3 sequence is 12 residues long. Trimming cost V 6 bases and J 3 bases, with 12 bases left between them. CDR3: CSANDGNYEQYF. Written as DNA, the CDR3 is TGCAGTGCCAACGACGGAAACTACGAGCAGTACTTC.

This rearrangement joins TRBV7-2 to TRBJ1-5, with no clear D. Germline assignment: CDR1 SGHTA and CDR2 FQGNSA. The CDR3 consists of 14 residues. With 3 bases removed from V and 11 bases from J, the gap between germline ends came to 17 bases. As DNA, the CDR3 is TGTGCCAGCAGCTTGGAAGAGTCAGGATATTCCCAGCATTTT. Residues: CASSLEESGYSQHF.

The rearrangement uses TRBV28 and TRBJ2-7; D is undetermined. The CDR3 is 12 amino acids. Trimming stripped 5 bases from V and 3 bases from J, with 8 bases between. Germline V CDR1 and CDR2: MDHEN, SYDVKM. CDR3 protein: CASSTQIYEQYF. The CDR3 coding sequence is TGTGCCAGCAGTACGCAGATCTACGAGCAGTACTTC.

DNA of the CDR3: TGTGCCAGCAGCCAAGATGGACAGGCTAGCGGGCCCACCGGGGAGCTGTTTTTT. Protein product: CASSQDGQASGPTGELFF. This chain links TRBV4-2 with TRBJ2-2, with D possibly being TRBD2 (8 bases). The V gene's germline CDR1 is LGHNA and CDR2 YNFKEQ. The CDR3 loop spans 18 amino acids. Between the trimmed V and J ends, which lost 0 bases and 4 bases, there was a span of 18 bases.

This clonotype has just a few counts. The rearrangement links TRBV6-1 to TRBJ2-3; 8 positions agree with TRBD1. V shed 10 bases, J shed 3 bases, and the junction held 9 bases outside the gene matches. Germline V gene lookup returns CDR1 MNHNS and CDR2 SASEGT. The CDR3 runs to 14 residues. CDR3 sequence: CATALGQATDTQYF. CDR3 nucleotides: TGTGCCACCGCCCTGGGACAGGCGACAGATACGCAGTATTTT.

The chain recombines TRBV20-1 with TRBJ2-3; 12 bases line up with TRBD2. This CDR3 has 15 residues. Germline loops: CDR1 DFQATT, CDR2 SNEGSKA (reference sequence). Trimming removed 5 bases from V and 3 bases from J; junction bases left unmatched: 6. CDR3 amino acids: CSASSGRAGTDTQYF. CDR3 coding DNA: TGCAGTGCTTCTAGCGGGAGGGCCGGGACAGATACGCAGTATTTT.